These 20 T cell receptor beta chains were all obtained from the same sample, sequenced in a study of blood T cell repertoires in COVID-19. Sequencing was performed with immunoSEQ multiplex PCR; in TCRdb, only in-frame clones are kept and a portion is missing. The sample gives over 70,000 clones, 60% to 85% of which show up once; about half is in the top ten. The sequencing sample was made of peripheral blood. Receptors were obtained from a human donor in a cohort sampled during active COVID-19.

This clone was counted between two and nine times. This chain joins TRBV5-3 and TRBJ1-3; 8 bases agree with TRBD1. TRBV5-3 falls under the ORF class, with uncertain function. CDR3 length equals 19 residues. J lost 4 bases, V lost 0 bases, and 15 bases had no gene match. This CDR3 is CARSLEIMEGQGTGNTIYF. CDR3 in DNA: TGTGCCAGAAGCTTGGAAATAATGGAAGGACAGGGTACAGGAAACACCATATATTTT.

This clone was detected only a few times. The chain combines TRBV28 with TRBJ1-4; a weak D match, TRBD1 (6 bases). CDR1 and CDR2 (germline): MDHEN, SYDVKM. The CDR3 covers 14 residues. V lost 2 bases and J lost 8, with 12 bases in between. The CDR3 DNA reads TGTGCCAGCAGTTTAGGCAGGGGCAGGGAAAAACTGTTTTTT. This gives the protein CASSLGRGREKLFF.

The V call is TRBV27, the J call TRBJ2-1, with D maybe TRBD1 (6 bases). V was clipped by 3 bases and J by 10 bases, with 16 bases between them. Germline V gene sequence: CDR1 MNHEY, CDR2 SMNVEV (reference sequence). This CDR3 comprises 14 residues. The CDR3 bases are TGTGCCAGCAGTTTCGTAGACCGAACAGGGGAGCAGTTCTTC. As protein: CASSFVDRTGEQFF.

V is TRBV30 and J is TRBJ2-1, with 8 bases lining up with TRBD2. Germline V gene data show CDR1 as GTSNPN and CDR2 as SVGIG (reference sequence). Unmatched junction bases numbered 12, after V lost 2 bases and J lost 9 bases. The CDR3 totals 15 residues. DNA for the CDR3: TGTGCCTGGAGTCCCTCTAGCGGGTTGCCCGGTGAGCAGTTCTTC. Its translation is CAWSPSSGLPGEQFF.

The chain joins TRBV9 to TRBJ2-3; 10 nucleotides line up with TRBD2. Germline V gene lookup returns CDR1 SGDLS and CDR2 YYNGEE. The junction had 6 bases not matched to a gene; V was cut back by 10 bases and J by 4 bases. The CDR3 has 13 residues. Here the CDR3 reads CASGTSDADTQYF. In DNA, the CDR3 is TGTGCCTCCGGGACTAGCGATGCAGATACGCAGTATTTT.

J is TRBJ2-1 and V is TRBV28; 7 bases fit TRBD1. CDR1 is MDHEN and CDR2 is SYDVKM in the germline V gene. The CDR3 has 16 residues. With 5 bases clipped from V and 0 bases from J, the junction kept 7 bases outside the gene matches. CDR3: CASSERGGHSYNEQFF. The CDR3 nucleotides are TGTGCCAGCAGTGAGAGAGGGGGCCACTCCTACAATGAGCAGTTCTTC. The variable domain in full, with the rest retrieved from reference TRBV28 and TRBJ2-1, is DVKVTQSSRYLVKRTGEKVFLECVQDMDHENMFWYRQDPGLGLRLIYFSYDVKMKEKGDIPEGYSVSREKKERFSLILESASTNQTSMYLCASSERGGHSYNEQFFGPGTRLTVL.

This chain connects TRBV12-3 or TRBV12-4 to TRBJ2-1, with D hard to call. CDR3 length: 12 residues. V was clipped by 6 bases and J by 3 bases, with 6 bases between them. The CDR3 DNA sequence: TGTGCCAGCAGCCTAGGCTACAATGAGCAGTTCTTC. Amino acids: CASSLGYNEQFF.

The genes are TRBV25-1 and TRBJ2-7, with D possibly matching TRBD1 (6 bases). The V gene lost 2 bases and the J gene lost 2 bases, with 19 bases spanning the gap. The CDR3 contains 17 residues. The germline gives CDR1 MGHDK, CDR2 SYGVNS. The CDR3 sequence: CASSEKAGTITPYEQYF. In nucleotides, the CDR3 is TGTGCCAGCAGTGAAAAGGCCGGGACAATTACTCCCTACGAGCAGTACTTC.

This clone was counted once. The chain joins TRBV6-5 to TRBJ1-2; 7 bases align to TRBD1. Per germline, CDR1 MNHEY and CDR2 SVGAGI. The length of the CDR3 is 14 residues. The trim removed 6 bases at V and 8 bases at J, leaving 12 bases unmatched. CDR3 in amino acids: CASRPGGEVLGYTF. The CDR3 coding sequence is TGTGCCAGCAGGCCAGGGGGAGAAGTCTTGGGCTACACCTTC.

This chain links TRBV5-6 with TRBJ2-4; tentative D call: TRBD1 (5 bases). The CDR3 is 11 amino acids. Looked up from germline, CDR1 is SGHDT and CDR2 is YYEEEE. V was trimmed by 6 bases and J by 6 bases, leaving 7 bases between them. CDR3 in DNA: TGTGCCAGCAACCAGGGAAACATTCAGTACTTC. Translating it yields CASNQGNIQYF.

With respect to this clone: The germline gene is not matched at one end of the junction; a read error may be the cause. The chain couples TRBV12-3 or TRBV12-4 to TRBJ2-1; D is undetermined. CDR3 length: 13 amino acids. CDR3: CASSLQPYSEQFF. The CDR3 DNA is TGTGCCAGCAGTTTACAGCCTTACAGTGAGCAGTTCTTC.

The chain uses TRBV6-1 and TRBJ1-2; D is possibly TRBD1 (6 bases). In germline, CDR1 is MNHNS, CDR2 SASEGT. The CDR3 spans 14 residues. Trimming took off 3 bases at V and 4 bases at J, with 12 bases between the two ends. The CDR3 coding sequence is TGTGCCAGCAGTGATCGGGGGGCTGGCTATGGCTACACCTTC. Its protein is CASSDRGAGYGYTF.

The count of this clone is one. This chain joins TRBV11-1 and TRBJ2-1; no clear D gene. V lost 5 bases and J 4 bases, leaving 9 bases between the germline ends. Germline V CDR1 and CDR2: SGHAT, FQDESV (reference sequence). CDR3 size: 13 residues. The CDR3, as DNA: TGTGCCAGCAGCCTACCCGGGTACAATGAGCAGTTCTTC. Translated, it gives CASSLPGYNEQFF. Based on the CDR3 plus reference TRBV11-1 and TRBJ2-1, the full variable domain is EAEVAQSPRYKITEKSQAVAFWCDPISGHATLYWYRQILGQGPELLVQFQDESVVDDSQLPKDRFSAERLKGVDSTLKIQPAELGDSAMYLCASSLPGYNEQFFGPGTRLTVL.

The chain combines TRBV12-3 or TRBV12-4 with TRBJ2-7; possible D gene TRBD1, 6 bases. This CDR3 has 12 amino acids. V was pared by 6 bases and J by 6 bases, with 12 bases between. This CDR3 is CASSRTVVEQYF. In DNA form, the CDR3 reads TGTGCCAGCAGCCGGACAGTGGTCGAGCAGTACTTC.

The rearrangement joins TRBV5-1 to TRBJ2-7; D is unclear. The ends were cut back, 4 bases at V and 2 bases at J, with 10 bases in the middle. Germline assignment: CDR1 SGHRS and CDR2 YFSETQ. The CDR3 is 13 amino acids. The CDR3 sequence is CASSLVATYEQYF. Here the CDR3 DNA reads TGCGCCAGCAGCCTGGTGGCAACCTACGAGCAGTACTTC.

The chain couples TRBV15 to TRBJ1-1, with D perhaps TRBD1 (6 bases). The CDR3 loop spans 15 amino acids. V lost 5 bases to trimming and J lost 6 bases, with 19 bases between them. The germline gives CDR1 LNHNV, CDR2 YYDKDF (reference sequence). The CDR3, as DNA: TGTGCCACCAGCCCCCTGGGGGCGCAGGGGTCTGAAGCTTTCTTT. This sequence encodes CATSPLGAQGSEAFF.

This rearrangement joins TRBV12-2 to TRBJ2-1; the tabulated D call, TRBD2, remains unverified against the DNA. TRBV12-2 is recorded as a pseudogene. The CDR3 spans 12 residues. DNA of the CDR3: TGTGCAAGTCGCCTCCTTATTCGGGAGCAGTTCTTC. Its protein product is CASRLLIREQFF.

This rearrangement joins TRBV4-1 to TRBJ2-6; D not certain. V lost 0 bases and J lost 2, with 8 bases in between. There are 16 residues in the CDR3. Per germline, CDR1 MGHRA and CDR2 YSYEKL. CDR3 DNA sequence: TGCGCCAGCAGCCAAGATATAGTTACTGGGGCCAACGTCCTGACTTTC. Translated: CASSQDIVTGANVLTF.

CDR3 coding DNA: TGCGCCAGCCGTTCCCAAATTCAGTCGGGTACGCAGTATTTT. This encodes CASRSQIQSGTQYF. The V and J genes are TRBV5-1 and TRBJ2-3; the D is unclear. V dropped 7 bases and J dropped 8 bases, with 20 bases sitting between them. Germline V CDR1 and CDR2: SGHRS, YFSETQ. CDR3 size: 14 residues.

The chain employs TRBV12-3 or TRBV12-4 and TRBJ2-1, with TRBD2 matching 7 bases. V gave up 7 bases and J gave up 8 bases; unmatched junction bases: 2. The CDR3 is 11 residues long. The CDR3 region is CASTGRDEQFF. The CDR3 region has the DNA TGTGCCAGCACGGGGAGGGATGAGCAGTTCTTC.